These 16 T cell receptor beta chains were all obtained from the same sample, sequenced in a study of T-cell memory formation after mild COVID-19. TCRdb called the 5' RACE reads again in MiXCR, with one record for every CDR3 protein. Of some 97,000 distinct CDR3 sequences listed, around 10% are singletons. The sequenced sample was PBMCs or a T cell subset sorted from them (not recorded which). Every receptor here comes from a man aged 18 to 29 who had mild COVID-19 (a few samples of this study predate the infection). Cell type and time point are not known.

This clonotype showed up just a few times. V usage is TRBV29-1 and J usage is TRBJ1-1; no clear D. The germline V gene has CDR1 SQVTM and CDR2 ANQGSEA. CDR3 length: 11 residues. The CDR3 sequence: CTGELNTEAFF. CDR3 sequence (DNA): TGCACCGGGGAATTGAACACTGAAGCTTTCTTT.

This clonotype turned up a few times. The rearrangement joins TRBV9 to TRBJ2-1; 8 nucleotides align to TRBD2. V shed 2 bases, J shed 5 bases, and the junction held 3 bases outside the gene matches. This CDR3 is 14 amino acids long. CDR1 is SGDLS, CDR2 YYNGEE, per germline. CDR3 sequence (DNA): TGTGCCAGCAGCGTCGTAGCGGGGAACAATGAGCAGTTCTTC. It is translated as CASSVVAGNNEQFF.

This clonotype has only a few counts. V usage is TRBV7-2 and J usage is TRBJ2-3; tentatively, D is TRBD2 (5 bases). CDR1 and CDR2 (germline): SGHTA, FQGNSA. The CDR3 loop spans 11 amino acids. Trimming shortened V by 5 bases and J by 8 bases, and 8 bases separated the two germline ends. The CDR3 region has the DNA TGTGCCAGCAGCCTACTAGTTACGCAGTATTTT. As protein: CASSLLVTQYF.

This chain links TRBV5-1 with TRBJ1-1, with a tentative D call TRBD1 (6 bases). V gave up 2 bases and J gave up 0 bases, with 11 bases separating them. The CDR3 is 15 amino acids. Germline-derived CDR1 and CDR2 are SGHRS and YFSETQ. The CDR3 region is CASSLQGLMNTEAFF. In DNA form, the CDR3 reads TGCGCCAGCAGCTTACAGGGTCTCATGAACACTGAAGCTTTCTTT.

The gene calls are TRBV5-1 and TRBJ2-7, with a possible D match to TRBD2 (5 bases). The CDR3 has 13 residues. The V gene's germline CDR1 is SGHRS and CDR2 YFSETQ. V lost 5 bases to trimming and J lost 2 bases, with 11 bases between them. CDR3: CASRSGITYEQYF. The CDR3 bases are TGCGCCAGCAGGTCCGGGATCACCTACGAGCAGTACTTC.

The chain recombines TRBV7-4 with TRBJ1-5, with 7 bases aligning to TRBD1. V lost 5 bases and J lost 5; bases outside the gene matches: 9. The CDR3 is 15 residues long. CDR1 and CDR2 (germline): SGHVT, SQSDAQ. CDR3 sequence: CASSPKGAGDQPQHF. CDR3 DNA sequence: TGTGCCAGCAGCCCGAAGGGGGCAGGAGATCAGCCCCAGCATTTT.

This clonotype was seen many times. This chain uses TRBV7-2 with TRBJ2-7; TRBD2 aligns across 7 bases. Trimming took 10 bases from V and 7 from J; bases not matched to a gene: 7. The CDR3 contains 11 residues. Germline V gene lookup returns CDR1 SGHTA and CDR2 FQGNSA. CDR3 sequence (DNA): TGTGCCATCCTGGCGGGGGTAGAGCAGTACTTC. This encodes CAILAGVEQYF.

This clonotype was counted between two and nine times. The rearrangement uses TRBV7-9 and TRBJ2-7, with D perhaps TRBD1 (5 bases). This CDR3 region has 15 residues. Trimming shortened V by 4 bases and J by 6 bases, and 19 bases separated the two germline ends. Looked up from germline, CDR1 is SEHNR and CDR2 is FQNEAQ (reference sequence). The chain's CDR3 is CASSSGSTDGVEQYF. CDR3 DNA: TGTGCCAGCAGCTCAGGGTCCACTGATGGGGTCGAGCAGTACTTC.

This chain uses TRBV5-1 with TRBJ1-4; D perhaps matches TRBD1 (5 bases). The germline V and J ends were trimmed by 0 bases and 2 bases, with 11 bases remaining between them. From germline, CDR1 is SGHRS and CDR2 YFSETQ. This CDR3 has 16 amino acids. CDR3 region: CASSLEWWGTNEKLFF. The CDR3 DNA reads as TGCGCCAGCAGCTTGGAGTGGTGGGGCACTAATGAAAAACTGTTTTTT.

V is TRBV5-6 and J is TRBJ2-7; 7 nucleotides agree with TRBD2. CDR1 and CDR2 (germline): SGHDT, YYEEEE. The length of the CDR3 is 15 residues. With V trimmed by 2 bases and J by 3 bases, 8 bases remained unmatched. CDR3 DNA sequence: TGTGCCAGCAGCTTTTGGCGGGGGAGATACTACGAGCAGTACTTC. Its protein product is CASSFWRGRYYEQYF.

The chain couples TRBV20-1 to TRBJ2-7, with D maybe TRBD1 (5 bases). The germline V gene has CDR1 DFQATT and CDR2 SNEGSKA (reference sequence). The CDR3 is 13 amino acids. V lost 4 bases to trimming and J lost 6 bases, with 16 bases between them. This CDR3 is CSATADTRPEQYF. The DNA for the CDR3 is TGCAGTGCTACGGCGGACACCCGACCCGAGCAGTACTTC.

V is TRBV7-2 and J is TRBJ2-5, with 11 bases identical to TRBD2. Germline V gene data show CDR1 as SGHTA and CDR2 as FQGNSA. V dropped 1 base and J dropped 10; count of bases not matched to a gene: 5. There are 14 residues in the CDR3. CDR3 in DNA: TGTGCCAGCAGCTTAGAATTGACTAGCGGGGACCAGTACTTC. This codes for CASSLELTSGDQYF.

Only a few counts were recorded for this clonotype. This chain connects TRBV6-5 to TRBJ1-1, with 7 bases fitting TRBD1. The CDR3 runs to 16 residues. V shed 2 bases, J shed 0 bases, and the junction held 6 bases outside the gene matches. Germline V gene data show CDR1 as MNHEY and CDR2 as SVGAGI. The CDR3 DNA reads as TGTGCCAGCAGTTACGGAGACAGGGCAATGAACACTGAAGCTTTCTTT. Protein: CASSYGDRAMNTEAFF.

The chain carries TRBV4-1 and TRBJ2-1; 9 nucleotides match TRBD2. This CDR3 region has 15 residues. CDR1 is MGHRA and CDR2 is YSYEKL in the germline V gene. The J segment lost 9 bases and the V segment lost 0 bases, leaving 6 bases of the junction unmatched. In nucleotides, the CDR3 is TGCGCCAGCAGCCAAGAGCTGGGACTAGCTGCTGAGCAGTTCTTC. It specifies CASSQELGLAAEQFF.

This rearrangement joins TRBV29-1 to TRBJ2-1, with D tentatively TRBD2 (5 bases). V was shortened by 2 bases and J by 6 bases, with 11 bases between the two germline ends. Germline CDR1 is SQVTM and CDR2 is ANQGSEA. This CDR3 region has 13 residues. DNA for the CDR3: TGCAGCGTTGAACTGAGGGCCGCCAATGAGCAGTTCTTC. Its protein is CSVELRAANEQFF.

This clonotype has more than one count but fewer than ten. The genes are TRBV4-1 and TRBJ2-5; D may correspond to TRBD1 or TRBD2 (6 bases each). Trimming shortened V by 3 bases and J by 5 bases, and 16 bases separated the two germline ends. The germline V gene encodes CDR1 MGHRA and CDR2 YSYEKL. The CDR3 is 15 residues long. This CDR3 reads CASSQAHRRGETQYF. In DNA form, the CDR3 reads TGCGCCAGCAGCCAGGCACACAGGAGGGGGGAGACCCAGTACTTC.